This T cell receptor beta chain was captured by sequencing in a study of blood T cells in healthy people across ages. Overall study results and limits: Samples with more naive T cells showed higher observed beta diversity.

The germline V gene has CDR1 MGHDK and CDR2 SYGVNS. V lost 2 bases to trimming and J lost 5 bases, with 16 bases between them. The CDR3 is made up of 16 amino acids. This clonotype has just a few counts. The target antigen is unknown. Donors were systemically healthy Caucasian individuals from Russia aged roughly 6 to 100 years. The use of a sample-barcoded 5' primer and a J-beta primer mix characterized a second PCR of about 6 to 12 cycles. Every molecule of cDNA carried a tag from a template-switch adaptor with 12 random nucleotides. All samples gave at least 2.5 million CDR3-containing paired-end reads. TCRdb reprocessed the 5' RACE reads via MiXCR and lists one record per CDR3 protein. This table has 1,500,000 or so distinct CDR3 sequences, approximately 43% appearing once.

The sequence was obtained from a young woman in good health. Sample: blood. The gene calls are TRBV25-1 and TRBJ2-1, with D perhaps matching TRBD2 (6 bases). CDR3: CASSEPTGLRNNEQFF. In DNA, the CDR3 is TGTGCCAGCAGTGAACCCACGGGACTCCGAAACAATGAGCAGTTCTTC.